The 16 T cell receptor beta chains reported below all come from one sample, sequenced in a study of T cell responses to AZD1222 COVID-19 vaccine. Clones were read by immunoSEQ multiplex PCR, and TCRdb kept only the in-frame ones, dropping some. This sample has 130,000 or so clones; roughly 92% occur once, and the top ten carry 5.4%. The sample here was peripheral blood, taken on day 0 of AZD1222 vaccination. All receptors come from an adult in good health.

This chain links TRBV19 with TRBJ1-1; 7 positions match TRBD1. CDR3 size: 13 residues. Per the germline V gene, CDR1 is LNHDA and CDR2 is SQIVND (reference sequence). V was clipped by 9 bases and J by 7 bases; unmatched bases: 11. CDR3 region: CASRDSAALEAFF. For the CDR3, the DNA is TGTGCCAGCAGGGACAGCGCGGCACTTGAAGCTTTCTTT.

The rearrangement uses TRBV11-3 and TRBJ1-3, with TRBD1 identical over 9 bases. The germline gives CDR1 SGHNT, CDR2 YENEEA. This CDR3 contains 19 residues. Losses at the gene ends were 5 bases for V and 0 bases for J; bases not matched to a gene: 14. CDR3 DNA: TGTGCCAGCAGCACCCCCCTCCCGGACAGGGGATTCTCTGGAAACACCATATATTTT. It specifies CASSTPLPDRGFSGNTIYF.

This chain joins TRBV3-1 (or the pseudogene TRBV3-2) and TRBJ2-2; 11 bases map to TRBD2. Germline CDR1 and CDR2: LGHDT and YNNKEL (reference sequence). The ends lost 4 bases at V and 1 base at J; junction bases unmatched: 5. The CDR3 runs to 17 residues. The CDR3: CASSPRTSGRNTGELFF. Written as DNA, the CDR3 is TGTGCCAGCAGCCCACGAACTAGCGGGAGGAACACCGGGGAGCTGTTTTTT.

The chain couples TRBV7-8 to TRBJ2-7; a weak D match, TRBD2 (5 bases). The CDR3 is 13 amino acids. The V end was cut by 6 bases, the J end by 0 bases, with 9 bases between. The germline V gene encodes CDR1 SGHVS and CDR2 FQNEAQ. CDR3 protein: CASSLSGSYEQYF. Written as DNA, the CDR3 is TGTGCCAGCAGTCTGAGCGGCTCCTACGAGCAGTACTTC.

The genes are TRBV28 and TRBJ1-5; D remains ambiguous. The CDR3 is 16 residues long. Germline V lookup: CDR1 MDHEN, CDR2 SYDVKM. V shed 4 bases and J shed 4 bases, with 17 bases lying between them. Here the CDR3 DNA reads TGTGCCAGCAGTTCCGGACGCAGGCTCAGGAATCAGCCCCAGCATTTT. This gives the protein CASSSGRRLRNQPQHF.

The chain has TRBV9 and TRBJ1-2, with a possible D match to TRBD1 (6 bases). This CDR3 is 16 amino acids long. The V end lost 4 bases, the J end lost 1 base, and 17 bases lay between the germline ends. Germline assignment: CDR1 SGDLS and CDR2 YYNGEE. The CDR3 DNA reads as TGTGCCAGCAGCTCCCCGGACAGCGACGGTAACTATGGCTACACCTTC. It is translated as CASSSPDSDGNYGYTF.

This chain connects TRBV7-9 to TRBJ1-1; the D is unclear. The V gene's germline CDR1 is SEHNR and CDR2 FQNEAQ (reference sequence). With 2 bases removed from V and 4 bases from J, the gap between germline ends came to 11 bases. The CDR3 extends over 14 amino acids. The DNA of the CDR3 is TGTGCCAGCAGCTTATCCACTGTACTCACTGAAGCTTTCTTT. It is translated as CASSLSTVLTEAFF.

Here the CDR3 DNA reads TGCGCCAGCAGCTTGGCAGTGACAGAGACCTACGAGCAGTACTTC. The encoded protein is CASSLAVTETYEQYF. V is TRBV5-1 and J is TRBJ2-7; TRBD1 might be the D (5 bases). This CDR3 region has 15 residues. In germline, CDR1 is SGHRS, CDR2 YFSETQ. V dropped 0 bases and J dropped 2 bases, with 12 bases sitting between them. The complete variable domain, with remaining parts taken from reference TRBV5-1 and TRBJ2-7, reads KAGVTQTPRYLIKTRGQQVTLSCSPISGHRSVSWYQQTPGQGLQFLFEYFSETQRNKGNFPGRFSGRQFSNSRSEMNVSTLELGDSALYLCASSLAVTETYEQYFGPGTRLTVT.

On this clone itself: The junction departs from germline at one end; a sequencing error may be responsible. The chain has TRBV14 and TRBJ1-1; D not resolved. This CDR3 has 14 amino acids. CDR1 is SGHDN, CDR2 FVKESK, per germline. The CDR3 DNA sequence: TGTGCCAGCAGCCAATCAGGACTCCTCCAGGAGGTGAAGTTT. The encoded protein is CASSQSGLLQEVKF.

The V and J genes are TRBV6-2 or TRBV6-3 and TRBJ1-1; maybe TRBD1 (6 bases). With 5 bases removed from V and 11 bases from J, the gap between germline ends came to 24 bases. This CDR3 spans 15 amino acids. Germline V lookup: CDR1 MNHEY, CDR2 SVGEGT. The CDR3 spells CASSGSQGPGEGAFF. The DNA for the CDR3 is TGTGCCAGCAGTGGTTCCCAGGGGCCCGGGGAAGGCGCTTTCTTT.

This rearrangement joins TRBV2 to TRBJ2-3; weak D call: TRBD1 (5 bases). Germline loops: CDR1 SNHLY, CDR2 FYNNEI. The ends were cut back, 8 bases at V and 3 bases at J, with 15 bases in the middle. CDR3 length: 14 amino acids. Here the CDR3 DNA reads TGTGCCAGCGGACGAAAACCAGGGACAGATACGCAGTATTTT. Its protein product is CASGRKPGTDTQYF.

For the CDR3, the DNA is TGTGCCTGGAATGCAGGGTTCGGAGTCTATGGCTACACCTTC. Its protein is CAWNAGFGVYGYTF. The genes are TRBV30 and TRBJ1-2, with D perhaps matching TRBD1 (5 bases). The germline V and J ends were trimmed by 4 bases and 4 bases, with 16 bases remaining between them. The CDR3 extends over 14 amino acids. From germline, CDR1 is GTSNPN and CDR2 SVGIG (reference sequence).

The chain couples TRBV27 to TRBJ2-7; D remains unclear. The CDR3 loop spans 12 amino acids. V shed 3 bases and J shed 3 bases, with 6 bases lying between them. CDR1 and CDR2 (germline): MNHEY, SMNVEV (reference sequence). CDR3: CASSLKGYEQYF. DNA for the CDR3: TGTGCCAGCAGTTTGAAGGGCTACGAGCAGTACTTC.

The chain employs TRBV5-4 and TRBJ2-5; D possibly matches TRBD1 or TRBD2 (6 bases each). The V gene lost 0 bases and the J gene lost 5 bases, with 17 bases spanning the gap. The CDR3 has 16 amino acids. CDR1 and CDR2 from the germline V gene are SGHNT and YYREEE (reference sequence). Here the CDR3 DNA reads TGTGCCAGCAGCTTGGATGTGGGACTGGGGGCCGAGACCCAGTACTTC. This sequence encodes CASSLDVGLGAETQYF.

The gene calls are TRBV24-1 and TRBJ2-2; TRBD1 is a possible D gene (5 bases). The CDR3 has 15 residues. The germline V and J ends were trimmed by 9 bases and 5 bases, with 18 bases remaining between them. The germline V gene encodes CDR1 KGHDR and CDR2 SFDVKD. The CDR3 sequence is CATSGQGGLTGELFF. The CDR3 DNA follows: TGTGCCACCTCCGGCCAGGGTGGTTTAACCGGGGAGCTGTTTTTT.

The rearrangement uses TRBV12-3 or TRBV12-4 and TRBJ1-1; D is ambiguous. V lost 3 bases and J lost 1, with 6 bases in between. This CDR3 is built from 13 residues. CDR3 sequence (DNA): TGTGCCAGCAGTTTGAGGGAGAACACTGAAGCTTTCTTT. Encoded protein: CASSLRENTEAFF.